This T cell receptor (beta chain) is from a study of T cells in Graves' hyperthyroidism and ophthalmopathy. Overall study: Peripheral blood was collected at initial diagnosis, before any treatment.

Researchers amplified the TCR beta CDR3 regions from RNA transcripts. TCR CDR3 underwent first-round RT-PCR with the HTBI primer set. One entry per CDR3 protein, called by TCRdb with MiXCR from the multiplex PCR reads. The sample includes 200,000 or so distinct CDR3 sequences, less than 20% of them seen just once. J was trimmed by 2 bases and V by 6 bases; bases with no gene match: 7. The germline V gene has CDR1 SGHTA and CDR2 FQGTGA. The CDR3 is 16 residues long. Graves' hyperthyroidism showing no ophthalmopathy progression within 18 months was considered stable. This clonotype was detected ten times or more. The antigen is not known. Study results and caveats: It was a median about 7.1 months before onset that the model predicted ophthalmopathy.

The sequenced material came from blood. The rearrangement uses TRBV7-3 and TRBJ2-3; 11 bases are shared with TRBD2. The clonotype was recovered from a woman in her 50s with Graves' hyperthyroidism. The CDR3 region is CASRAGGLADTDTQYF. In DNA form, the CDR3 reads TGTGCCAGCAGGGCAGGGGGACTAGCGGACACAGATACGCAGTATTTT.